The clone carrying this TCR beta chain was counted only a few times. Antigen specificity is unknown. This sample was included in a study of T cells after yellow fever vaccination. Study-wide points: Overall, a small share of clonotypes was seen in both CD4 and CD8 compartments. Abundant clonotypes (contaminants from the bulk population) could be present in FACS-sorted repertoires. Weaker, the secondary response had a peak occurring faster, on day 5 versus 15.

TCRdb analysed the 5' RACE reads with MiXCR anew, one entry per CDR3 protein. The sample comprises some 97,000 distinct CDR3 sequences, roughly 5.2% of which are singletons, and about 40% rests with the top ten. V dropped 5 bases and J dropped 4; count of bases not matched to a gene: 10. CDR3 length: 16 amino acids. Germline CDR1 and CDR2: SEHNR and FQNEAQ (reference sequence). Source: CD8+ T cells sorted from PBMCs, taken 10 days after the yellow fever booster vaccination. This rearrangement joins TRBV7-9 to TRBJ1-4; 7 nucleotides match TRBD1. The receptor comes from a young man who received the YFV17D yellow fever vaccine. In DNA form, the CDR3 reads TGTGCCAGCAGCCCTCGACAGGGACAGATTAATGAAAAACTGTTTTTT. Translating gives CASSPRQGQINEKLFF.